The 5 T cell receptor beta chains given below trace back to one sample, sequenced in a study of graft-versus-host responses after intestinal transplantation. CFSE-labeled responder cells (around 200,000) were plated with around 200,000 irradiated, violet-dye-labeled stimulator cells. Sequencing used immunoSEQ multiplex PCR; TCRdb keeps in-frame clones, though not all of them. The sample shows roughly 21,000 clones, around 43% of them seen only once. Sequencing used alloreactive CD8+ T cells from a mixed lymphocyte reaction culture, obtained before intestinal transplant. Subset: CFSE-low proliferating T cells sorted from roughly 6-day pre-transplant mixed lymphocyte reaction (GvH or HvG direction). Source of these receptors: a human patient who received an intestinal transplant.

In its sample, this clone was seen a few times. This chain links TRBV28 with TRBJ1-5; D is unclear. CDR1 is MDHEN, CDR2 SYDVKM, per germline. The CDR3 totals 15 residues. Trimming pared 8 bases from V and 3 bases from J, leaving 17 bases between. The CDR3 DNA sequence: TGTGCCAGCGACTTCCGGGCCCAGCTCAATCAGCCCCAGCATTTT. Encoded protein: CASDFRAQLNQPQHF. The whole variable domain, remainder taken from reference TRBV28 and TRBJ1-5, is DVKVTQSSRYLVKRTGEKVFLECVQDMDHENMFWYRQDPGLGLRLIYFSYDVKMKEKGDIPEGYSVSREKKERFSLILESASTNQTSMYLCASDFRAQLNQPQHFGDGTRLSIL.

This clone was counted a few times. The gene calls are TRBV28 and TRBJ2-5; a possible D gene is TRBD1 (6 bases). This CDR3 spans 16 amino acids. V shed 3 bases and J shed 4 bases, with 18 bases lying between them. CDR1 and CDR2 from the germline V gene are MDHEN and SYDVKM. The DNA for the CDR3 is TGTGCCAGCAGTTTCCTAAACAGGGCCTCGGGAGAGACCCAGTACTTC. Translation: CASSFLNRASGETQYF. Together with reference TRBV28 and TRBJ2-5, the CDR3 gives the full variable domain: DVKVTQSSRYLVKRTGEKVFLECVQDMDHENMFWYRQDPGLGLRLIYFSYDVKMKEKGDIPEGYSVSREKKERFSLILESASTNQTSMYLCASSFLNRASGETQYFGPGTRLLVL.

This clone is medium-sized by share. The chain has TRBV27 and TRBJ2-7; D might be TRBD2 (6 bases). CDR3 size: 15 residues. The germline V gene encodes CDR1 MNHEY and CDR2 SMNVEV (reference sequence). Trimming removed 3 bases from V and 0 bases from J, with 12 bases in between. The CDR3 DNA reads TGTGCCAGCAGTTTCGGGGACTCCAGCTCCTACGAGCAGTACTTC. Its translation: CASSFGDSSSYEQYF.

This clone was picked up a small number of times. The chain joins TRBV5-4 to TRBJ1-1; TRBD1 might be the D (5 bases). Germline V gene lookup returns CDR1 SGHNT and CDR2 YYREEE (reference sequence). The V and J ends lost 0 bases and 4 bases respectively, with 13 bases between them. There are 15 residues in the CDR3. The CDR3 sequence is CASSLGGVGGTEAFF. In DNA, the CDR3 is TGTGCCAGCAGCTTGGGTGGGGTTGGGGGCACTGAAGCTTTCTTT.

The V and J genes are TRBV6-5 and TRBJ2-7, with 8 bases that match TRBD2. Germline V gene data show CDR1 as MNHEY and CDR2 as SVGAGI. This CDR3 has 15 amino acids. Trimming at V came to 6 bases and at J to 0 bases, leaving 7 bases not matched to a gene. DNA for the CDR3: TGTGCCAGCAGCACCTTAGCGGGACCCTCCTACGAGCAGTACTTC. It translates to CASSTLAGPSYEQYF.